The present T cell receptor beta chain was sequenced within a study of T cell responses to AZD1222 COVID-19 vaccine. Study-wide results and caveats: Females outnumbered males among donors, who were mostly white British; clonal diversity was possibly underestimated. Repertoires were sampled only after the peak T cell response.

As to this clone: What it binds is unknown.

TCRdb keeps only in-frame clones here, not all; method: immunoSEQ multiplex PCR. The sample has approximately 270,000 clones; 90% to 95% are singletons. This TCR derives from an adult who received the AZD1222 COVID-19 vaccine. The source was peripheral blood, collected 28 days after the second AZD1222 dose.

As DNA, the CDR3 is TGTGCCAGCAGCTTAAAGGGCGGGAGTAGTAATGAGCAGTTCTTC. Translated: CASSLKGGSSNEQFF. The chain links TRBV7-3 to TRBJ2-1; TRBD2 aligns across 7 bases. The trim removed 1 base at V and 7 bases at J, leaving 7 bases unmatched. From germline, CDR1 is SGHTA and CDR2 FQGTGA. The CDR3 covers 15 residues.